This T cell receptor beta chain was documented in a study of blood T cell repertoires in COVID-19. Study context: The United States, Italy and Spain provided the acute and convalescent COVID-19 samples.

The repertoire was sequenced with immunoSEQ multiplex PCR; TCRdb's copy has only in-frame clones and lacks some. Here the sample spans around 100,000 clones, 69% being singletons. V was clipped by 1 base and J by 1 base; unmatched bases: 2. The CDR3 sequence is 15 residues long. Germline V gene data show CDR1 as SGHNT and CDR2 as YENEEA. This clone was observed a single time. Sequencing input: peripheral blood. This TCR came from a man at least 80 years old with acute or convalescent COVID-19. The chain links TRBV11-3 to TRBJ2-3; TRBD1 aligns across 7 bases. The CDR3 spells CASSLGQGGTDTQYF. The CDR3 DNA reads as TGTGCCAGCAGCTTAGGACAGGGAGGCACAGATACGCAGTATTTT.